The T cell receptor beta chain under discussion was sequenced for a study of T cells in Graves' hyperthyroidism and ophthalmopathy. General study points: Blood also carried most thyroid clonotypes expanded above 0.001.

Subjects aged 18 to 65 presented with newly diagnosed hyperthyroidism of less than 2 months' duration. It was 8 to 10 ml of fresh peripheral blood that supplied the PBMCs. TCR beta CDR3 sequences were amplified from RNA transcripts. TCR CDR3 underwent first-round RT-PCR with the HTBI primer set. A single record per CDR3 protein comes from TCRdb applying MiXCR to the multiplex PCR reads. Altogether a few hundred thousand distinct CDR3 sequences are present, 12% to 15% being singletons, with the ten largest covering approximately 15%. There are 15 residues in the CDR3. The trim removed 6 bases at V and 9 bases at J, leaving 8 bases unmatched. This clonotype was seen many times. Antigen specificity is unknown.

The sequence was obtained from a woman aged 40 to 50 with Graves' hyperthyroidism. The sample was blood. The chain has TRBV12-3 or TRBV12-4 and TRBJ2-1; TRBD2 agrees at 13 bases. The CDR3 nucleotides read TGTGCCAGCAGCCTACTAGCGGGAGGGCCAGCTGAGCAGTTCTTC. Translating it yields CASSLLAGGPAEQFF.